Included here is one T cell receptor beta chain sequence, with context. This entry belongs to a study of blood T cell repertoires in COVID-19. Clones were sequenced by immunoSEQ multiplex PCR, and TCRdb holds only the in-frame ones, with some missing. The sample holds roughly 270,000 clones, roughly 85% seen once. The CDR3 covers 13 residues. The ends lost 6 bases at V and 4 bases at J; junction bases unmatched: 4. This sequence originates from a woman aged 45-65 years who had recovered from COVID-19. The source material was PBMCs or T cells enriched from blood (not recorded which). The chain couples TRBV12-3 or TRBV12-4 to TRBJ1-2, with 8 bases fitting TRBD1. CDR3 nucleotide sequence: TGTGCCAGCAGCCGGGACAGGATCTATGGCTACACCTTC. Protein: CASSRDRIYGYTF.